The entry below describes one TCR beta chain. Antigen specificity is unknown. Assay: immunoSEQ multiplex PCR; the TCRdb copy retains only in-frame clones and omits some. The data show about 33,000 clones, 75% to 90% seen once. The data are from a study of T cells in narcolepsy. As for the study in general: Patients with NT1 or NT2 and healthy control donors were enrolled. General study results and limits: HCRT-specific and TRIB2-specific autoreactive clonotypes appeared among same-patient CSF and blood CD4+ clonotypes.

Germline values: CDR1 MNHEY, CDR2 SVGAGI. This CDR3 has 14 residues. V shed 2 bases and J shed 1 base, with 9 bases lying between them. The rearrangement joins TRBV6-5 to TRBJ2-7, with D unclear. The sequence was obtained from a human donor with narcolepsy. Material: CD45RA- memory CD4+ T cells from PBMCs. The CDR3 DNA follows: TGTGCCAGCAGTTACGCCGAAAAATCCTACGAGCAGTACTTC. Its protein is CASSYAEKSYEQYF.